Below, 11 T cell receptor beta chains from the same sample are listed, as sequenced in a study of T cell responses to AZD1222 COVID-19 vaccine. The repertoire was sequenced with immunoSEQ multiplex PCR; TCRdb's copy has only in-frame clones and lacks some. The table includes approximately 110,000 clones, about nine tenths detected once. The material sequenced was peripheral blood, taken on day 0 of AZD1222 vaccination. These receptors originate from an adult in good health.

The rearrangement joins TRBV10-3 to TRBJ1-2; 10 bases match TRBD1. CDR3 length: 14 amino acids. Trimming cost V 6 bases and J 4 bases; bases outside gene matches: 5. Germline lookup yields CDR1 ENHRY and CDR2 SYGVKD. CDR3 amino acids: CAIRSRTGGYGYTF. Here the CDR3 DNA reads TGTGCCATCAGGAGCCGGACAGGGGGCTATGGCTACACCTTC.

The chain combines TRBV10-2 with TRBJ1-1, with a weak D call TRBD1 (6 bases). The CDR3 spans 16 residues. Germline lookup yields CDR1 WSHSY and CDR2 SAAADI. The V end was cut by 4 bases, the J end by 4 bases, with 19 bases between. This CDR3 is CASSGGGLGLGTEAFF. For the CDR3, the DNA is TGCGCCAGCAGTGGTGGGGGGCTCGGGTTGGGCACTGAAGCTTTCTTT.

The chain couples TRBV18 to TRBJ1-2, with TRBD1 identical over 10 bases. Trimming removed 4 bases from V and 12 bases from J; junction bases left unmatched: 5. Per germline, CDR1 KGHSH and CDR2 LQKENI. The CDR3 sequence is 12 residues long. CDR3 protein: CASSQRQGANTF. The CDR3 DNA follows: TGTGCCAGCTCACAAAGACAGGGGGCAAACACCTTC.

V gene TRBV6-5 combines with J gene TRBJ2-7; D ambiguous. The CDR3 runs to 14 residues. The germline V and J ends were trimmed by 8 bases and 7 bases, with 21 bases remaining between them. Per the germline V gene, CDR1 is MNHEY and CDR2 is SVGAGI. CDR3 DNA: TGTGCCAGCTCCCCACCGACTGGCAAGGCAGAGCAGTACTTC. Translated, it gives CASSPPTGKAEQYF.

The rearrangement uses TRBV27 and TRBJ2-5; weak D call: TRBD2 (6 bases). V dropped 5 bases and J dropped 5 bases, with 24 bases sitting between them. CDR1 is MNHEY and CDR2 is SMNVEV in the germline V gene (reference sequence). The CDR3 extends over 17 amino acids. In DNA form, the CDR3 reads TGTGCCAGCAGTCGGACCGGGACTTCATATTCCTCCGAGACCCAGTACTTC. This translates into CASSRTGTSYSSETQYF.

This chain uses TRBV21-1 with TRBJ2-7; the DNA was not used to check the table's D call, TRBD2. TRBV21-1 is described as a pseudogene. This CDR3 region has 11 residues. This CDR3 is CASRGVYEQYF. CDR3 DNA: TGTGCCAGCAGGGGAGTATACGAGCAGTACTTC.

V gene TRBV4-1 combines with J gene TRBJ2-5, with 10 bases lining up with TRBD2. V shed 0 bases, J shed 4 bases, and the junction held 5 bases outside the gene matches. The CDR3 is 16 amino acids. The germline gives CDR1 MGHRA, CDR2 YSYEKL. The CDR3 protein is CASSQEQRGGSETQYF. The CDR3 region has the DNA TGCGCCAGCAGCCAAGAACAGCGGGGGGGCTCAGAGACCCAGTACTTC.

The chain is built from TRBV15 and TRBJ2-5; no clear D. Germline CDR1 LNHNV, CDR2 YYDKDF (reference sequence). V lost 0 bases and J 4 bases, leaving 12 bases between the germline ends. This CDR3 has 15 residues. CDR3 nucleotide sequence: TGTGCCACCAGCAGAGATCTCGCCCAGGCAGAGACCCAGTACTTC. This gives the protein CATSRDLAQAETQYF. Full variable domain (outside the CDR3, taken from reference TRBV15 and TRBJ2-5): DAMVIQNPRYQVTQFGKPVTLSCSQTLNHNVMYWYQQKSSQAPKLLFHYYDKDFNNEADTPDNFQSRRPNTSFCFLDIRSPGLGDTAMYLCATSRDLAQAETQYFGPGTRLLVL.

The rearrangement joins TRBV27 to TRBJ1-2; perhaps TRBD1 as D (5 bases). The CDR3 length is 17 residues. The ends were cut back, 3 bases at V and 0 bases at J, with 17 bases in the middle. Germline loops: CDR1 MNHEY, CDR2 SMNVEV (reference sequence). The CDR3 DNA is TGTGCCAGCAGTTTTTTCTTGCAGGGTGGTACTAACTATGGCTACACCTTC. This encodes CASSFFLQGGTNYGYTF.

The CDR3 protein is CASSPSGGAPGELFF. DNA of the CDR3: TGTGCCAGCAGCCCTAGCGGGGGGGCTCCCGGGGAGCTGTTTTTT. This chain uses TRBV3-1 (or the pseudogene TRBV3-2) with TRBJ2-2; 12 bases agree with TRBD2. The V gene's germline CDR1 is LGHDT and CDR2 YNNKEL (reference sequence). V was pared by 4 bases and J by 6 bases, with 3 bases of the junction left unmatched. The CDR3 consists of 15 residues.

V is TRBV15 and J is TRBJ2-3; 10 bases match TRBD2. Per the germline V gene, CDR1 is LNHNV and CDR2 is YYDKDF (reference sequence). The CDR3 contains 17 residues. V gave up 6 bases and J gave up 2 bases; unmatched junction bases: 11. CDR3 region: CATRNSGGRLTTDTQYF. CDR3 DNA: TGTGCCACCAGGAATAGCGGGGGGCGACTAACCACAGATACGCAGTATTTT.